The T cell receptor (beta chain) under discussion was sequenced for a study of cytomegalovirus exposure and HLA in healthy donors. The germline CDR1 and CDR2 sequences are SGHTA and FQGNSA. This CDR3 has 15 amino acids. The trim removed 3 bases at V and 4 bases at J, leaving 5 bases unmatched. On this clone: Its antigen is unknown.

Findings of the study overall: TRBV6-2, TRBV6-3 and some other V segments were unresolvable in 87-base-pair reads. In a later analysis, CMV-associated beta chains were mostly HLA-associated, it appeared. In a later analysis, a missense DCLRE1C variant was linked to TCR beta V- and J-gene trimming. The study put about 180 TCR beta chains on its list as cytomegalovirus-associated.

It was with 60 Vbeta and 13 Jbeta primers that the PCR ran. Clones were sequenced by immunoSEQ multiplex PCR, and TCRdb holds only the in-frame ones, with some missing. The table has about 140,000 clones, about 82% seen once. The receptor was isolated from a male donor in good health and CMV-seronegative. V gene TRBV7-2 combines with J gene TRBJ2-1; the match to TRBD2 covers 8 bases. Sequenced: PBMCs. The CDR3 region has the DNA TGTGCCAGCAGCTTCGGGGGGGCTACTTACAATGAGCAGTTCTTC. This codes for CASSFGGATYNEQFF.